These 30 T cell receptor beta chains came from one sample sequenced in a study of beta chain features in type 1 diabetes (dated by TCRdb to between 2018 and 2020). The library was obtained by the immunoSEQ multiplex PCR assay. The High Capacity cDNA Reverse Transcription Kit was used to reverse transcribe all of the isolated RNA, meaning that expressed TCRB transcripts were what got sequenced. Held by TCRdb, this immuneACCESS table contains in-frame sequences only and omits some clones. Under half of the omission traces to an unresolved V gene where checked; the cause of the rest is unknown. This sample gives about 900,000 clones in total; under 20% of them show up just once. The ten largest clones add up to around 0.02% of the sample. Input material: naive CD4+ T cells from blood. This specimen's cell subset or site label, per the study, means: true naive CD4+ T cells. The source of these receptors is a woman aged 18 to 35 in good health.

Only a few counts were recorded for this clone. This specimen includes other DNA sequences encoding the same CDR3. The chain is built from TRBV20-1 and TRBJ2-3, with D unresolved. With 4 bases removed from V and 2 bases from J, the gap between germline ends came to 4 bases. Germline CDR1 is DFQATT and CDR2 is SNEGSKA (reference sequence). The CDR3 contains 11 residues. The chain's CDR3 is CSATSTDTQYF. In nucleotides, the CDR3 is TGCAGTGCTACCTCCACAGATACGCAGTATTTT.

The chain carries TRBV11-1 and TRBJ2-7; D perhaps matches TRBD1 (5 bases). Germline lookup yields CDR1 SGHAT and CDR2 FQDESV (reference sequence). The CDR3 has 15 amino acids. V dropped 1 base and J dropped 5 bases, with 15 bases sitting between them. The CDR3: CASSLGARRANEQYF. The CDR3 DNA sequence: TGTGCCAGCAGCTTAGGCGCACGCAGGGCCAACGAGCAGTACTTC.

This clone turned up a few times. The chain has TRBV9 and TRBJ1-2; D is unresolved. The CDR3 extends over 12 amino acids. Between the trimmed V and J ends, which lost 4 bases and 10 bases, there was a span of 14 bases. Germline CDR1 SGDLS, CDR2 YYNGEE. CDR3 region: CASSSRPIDYTF. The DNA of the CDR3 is TGTGCCAGCAGCTCTCGACCGATAGACTACACCTTC.

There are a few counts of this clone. The CDR3 DNA follows: TGCGCCAGCAGGCCGGACAGTCTGGGTGGCTACACCTTC. It is translated as CASRPDSLGGYTF. V usage is TRBV5-1 and J usage is TRBJ1-2, with TRBD1 as a possible D gene (6 bases). V dropped 5 bases and J dropped 7 bases, with 15 bases sitting between them. Germline CDR1 is SGHRS and CDR2 is YFSETQ. There are 13 residues in the CDR3.

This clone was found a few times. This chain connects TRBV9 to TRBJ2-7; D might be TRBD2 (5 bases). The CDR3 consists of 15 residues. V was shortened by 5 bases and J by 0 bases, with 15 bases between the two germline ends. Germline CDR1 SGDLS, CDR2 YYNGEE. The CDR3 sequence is CASSVGVTSSYEQYF. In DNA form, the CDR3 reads TGTGCCAGCAGTGTCGGGGTTACCTCCTCCTACGAGCAGTACTTC.

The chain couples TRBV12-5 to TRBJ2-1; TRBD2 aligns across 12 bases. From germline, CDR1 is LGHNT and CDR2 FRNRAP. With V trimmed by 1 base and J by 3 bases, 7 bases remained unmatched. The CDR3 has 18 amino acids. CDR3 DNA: TGTGCTAGTGGTTTGGCCTTGACTAGCGGGAGTAGCTACAATGAGCAGTTCTTC. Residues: CASGLALTSGSSYNEQFF.

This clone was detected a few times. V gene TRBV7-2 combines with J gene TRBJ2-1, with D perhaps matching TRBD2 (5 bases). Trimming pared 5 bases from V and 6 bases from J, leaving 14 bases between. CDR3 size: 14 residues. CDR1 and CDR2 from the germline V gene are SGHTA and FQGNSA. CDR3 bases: TGTGCCAGCAGCCTAGAGCTAGCCCCCAATGAGCAGTTCTTC. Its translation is CASSLELAPNEQFF.

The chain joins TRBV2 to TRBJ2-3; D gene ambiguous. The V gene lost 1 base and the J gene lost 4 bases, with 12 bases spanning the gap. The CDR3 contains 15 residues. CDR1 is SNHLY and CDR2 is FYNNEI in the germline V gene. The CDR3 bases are TGTGCCAGCAGTGAAGACACCTTGGGTGCAGATACGCAGTATTTT. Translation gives CASSEDTLGADTQYF.

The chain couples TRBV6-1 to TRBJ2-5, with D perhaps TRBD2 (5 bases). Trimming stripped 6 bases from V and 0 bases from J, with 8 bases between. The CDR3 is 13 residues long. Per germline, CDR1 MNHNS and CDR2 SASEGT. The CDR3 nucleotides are TGTGCCAGCAGCTCGGGGTACCAAGAGACCCAGTACTTC. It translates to CASSSGYQETQYF.

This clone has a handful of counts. The CDR3: CASSLGQQETQYF. CDR3 sequence (DNA): TGTGCCAGCAGCTTGGGGCAGCAAGAGACCCAGTACTTC. J is TRBJ2-5 and V is TRBV5-5; no clear D. CDR1 is SGHKS and CDR2 is YYEKEE in the germline V gene (reference sequence). This CDR3 contains 13 residues. V was cut by 0 bases and J by 2 bases, with 5 bases left in between.

This CDR3 reads CSAWGTGAHEQFF. The CDR3 DNA reads as TGCAGCGCATGGGGGACAGGGGCCCATGAGCAGTTCTTC. This rearrangement joins TRBV29-1 to TRBJ2-1; 10 bases are shared with TRBD1. The CDR3 runs 13 residues. V shed 7 bases, J shed 8 bases, and the junction held 8 bases outside the gene matches. Germline values: CDR1 SQVTM, CDR2 ANQGSEA.

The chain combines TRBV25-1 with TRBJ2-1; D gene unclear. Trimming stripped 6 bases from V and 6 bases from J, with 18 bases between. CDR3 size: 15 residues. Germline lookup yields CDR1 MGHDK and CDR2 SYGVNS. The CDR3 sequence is CASSPGRVRANEQFF. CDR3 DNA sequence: TGTGCCAGCAGCCCCGGGCGTGTTAGAGCCAATGAGCAGTTCTTC.

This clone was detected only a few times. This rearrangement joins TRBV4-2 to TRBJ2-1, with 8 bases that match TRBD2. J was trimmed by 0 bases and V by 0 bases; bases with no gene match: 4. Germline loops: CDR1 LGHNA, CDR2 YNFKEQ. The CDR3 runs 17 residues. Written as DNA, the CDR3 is TGTGCCAGCAGCCAAGAGGCCGGGACTAGCTCCTACAATGAGCAGTTCTTC. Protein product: CASSQEAGTSSYNEQFF.

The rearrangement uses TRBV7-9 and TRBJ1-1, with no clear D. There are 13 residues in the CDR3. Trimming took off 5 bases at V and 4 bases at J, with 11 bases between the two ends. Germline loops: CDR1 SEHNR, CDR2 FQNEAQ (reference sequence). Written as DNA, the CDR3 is TGTGCCAGCAGCCCAGGACTGTCCACTGAAGCTTTCTTT. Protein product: CASSPGLSTEAFF.

CDR3 in DNA: TGTGCCAGCAGTGATGGGAGCCCTGGGTACAATGAGCAGTTCTTC. Protein product: CASSDGSPGYNEQFF. The V and J genes are TRBV25-1 and TRBJ2-1; possibly TRBD2 for D (5 bases). The CDR3 is 15 residues long. Germline lookup yields CDR1 MGHDK and CDR2 SYGVNS. V was pared by 3 bases and J by 4 bases, with 13 bases between.

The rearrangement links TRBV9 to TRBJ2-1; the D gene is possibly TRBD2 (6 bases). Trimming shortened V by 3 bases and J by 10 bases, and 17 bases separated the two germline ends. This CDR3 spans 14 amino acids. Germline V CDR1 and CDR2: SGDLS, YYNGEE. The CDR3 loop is CASSGTLGGVEQFF. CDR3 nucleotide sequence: TGTGCCAGCAGCGGGACCTTGGGAGGTGTAGAGCAGTTCTTC.

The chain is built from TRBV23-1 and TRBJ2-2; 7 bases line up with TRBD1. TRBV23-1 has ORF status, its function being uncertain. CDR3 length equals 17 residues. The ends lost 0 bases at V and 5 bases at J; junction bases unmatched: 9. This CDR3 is CASSQSTPGGGTGELFF. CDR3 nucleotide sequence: TGCGCCAGCAGTCAATCAACGCCAGGGGGTGGAACCGGGGAGCTGTTTTTT.

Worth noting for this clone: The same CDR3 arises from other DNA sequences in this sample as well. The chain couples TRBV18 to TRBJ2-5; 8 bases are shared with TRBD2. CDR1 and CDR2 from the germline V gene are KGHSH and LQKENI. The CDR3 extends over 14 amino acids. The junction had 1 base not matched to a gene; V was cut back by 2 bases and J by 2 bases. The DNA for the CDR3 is TGTGCCAGCTCACCAACTAGCGGACAAGAGACCCAGTACTTC. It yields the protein CASSPTSGQETQYF.

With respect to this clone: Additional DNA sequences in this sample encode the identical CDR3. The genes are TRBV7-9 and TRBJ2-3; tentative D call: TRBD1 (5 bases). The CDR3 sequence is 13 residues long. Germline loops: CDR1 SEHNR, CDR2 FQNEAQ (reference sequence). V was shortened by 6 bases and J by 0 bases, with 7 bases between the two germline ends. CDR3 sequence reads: CASRQGSTDTQYF. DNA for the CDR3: TGTGCCAGCAGGCAGGGTAGCACAGATACGCAGTATTTT. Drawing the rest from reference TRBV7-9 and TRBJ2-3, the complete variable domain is DTGVSQNPRHKITKRGQNVTFRCDPISEHNRLYWYRQTLGQGPEFLTYFQNEAQLEKSRLLSDRFSAERPKGSFSTLEIQRTEQGDSAMYLCASRQGSTDTQYFGPGTRLTVL.

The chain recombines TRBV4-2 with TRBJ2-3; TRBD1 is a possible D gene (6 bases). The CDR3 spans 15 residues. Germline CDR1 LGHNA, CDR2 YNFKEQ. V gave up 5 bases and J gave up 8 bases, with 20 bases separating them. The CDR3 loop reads CASSYLGGQRTTQYF. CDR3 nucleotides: TGTGCCAGCAGCTACCTTGGGGGCCAGAGGACTACGCAGTATTTT.

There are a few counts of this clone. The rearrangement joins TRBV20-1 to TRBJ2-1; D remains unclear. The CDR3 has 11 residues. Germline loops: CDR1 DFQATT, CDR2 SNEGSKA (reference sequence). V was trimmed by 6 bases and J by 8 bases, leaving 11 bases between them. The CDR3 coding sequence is TGCAGTGCCCTCCAGGAGTATGAGCAGTTCTTC. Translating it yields CSALQEYEQFF.

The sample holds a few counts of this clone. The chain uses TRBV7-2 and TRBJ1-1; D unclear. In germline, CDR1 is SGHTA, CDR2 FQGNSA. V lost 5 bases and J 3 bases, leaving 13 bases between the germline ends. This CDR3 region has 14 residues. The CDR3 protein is CASSNSPADTEAFF. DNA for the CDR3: TGTGCCAGCAGCAACTCCCCTGCGGACACTGAAGCTTTCTTT.

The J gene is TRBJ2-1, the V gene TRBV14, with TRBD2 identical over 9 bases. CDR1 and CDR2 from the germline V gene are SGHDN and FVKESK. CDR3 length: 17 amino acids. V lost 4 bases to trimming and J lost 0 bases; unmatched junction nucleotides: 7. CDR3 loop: CASSRVSGGSSYNEQFF. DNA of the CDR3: TGTGCCAGCAGCCGCGTTAGCGGGGGCAGCTCCTACAATGAGCAGTTCTTC.

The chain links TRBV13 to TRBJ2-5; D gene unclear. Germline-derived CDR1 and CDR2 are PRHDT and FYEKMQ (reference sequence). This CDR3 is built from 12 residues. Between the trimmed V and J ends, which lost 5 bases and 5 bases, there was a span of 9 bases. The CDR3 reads CASSRPGETQYF. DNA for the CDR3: TGTGCCAGCAGCCGCCCCGGGGAGACCCAGTACTTC.

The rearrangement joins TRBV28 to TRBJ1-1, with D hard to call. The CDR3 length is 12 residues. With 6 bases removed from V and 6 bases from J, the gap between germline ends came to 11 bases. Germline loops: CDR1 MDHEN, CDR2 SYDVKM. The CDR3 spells CASSAFWAEAFF. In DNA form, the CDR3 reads TGTGCCAGCAGCGCCTTTTGGGCTGAAGCTTTCTTT.

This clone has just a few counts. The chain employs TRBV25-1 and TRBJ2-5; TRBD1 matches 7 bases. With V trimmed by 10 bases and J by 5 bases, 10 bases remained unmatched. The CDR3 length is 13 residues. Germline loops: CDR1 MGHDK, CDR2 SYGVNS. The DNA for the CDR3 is TGTGCCACCGTACAGGGGCCGCGGGAGACCCAGTACTTC. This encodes CATVQGPRETQYF. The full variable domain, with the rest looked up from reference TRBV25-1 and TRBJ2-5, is EADIYQTPRYLVIGTGKKITLECSQTMGHDKMYWYQQDPGMELHLIHYSYGVNSTEKGDLSSESTVSRIRTEHFPLTLESARPSHTSQYLCATVQGPRETQYFGPGTRLLVL.

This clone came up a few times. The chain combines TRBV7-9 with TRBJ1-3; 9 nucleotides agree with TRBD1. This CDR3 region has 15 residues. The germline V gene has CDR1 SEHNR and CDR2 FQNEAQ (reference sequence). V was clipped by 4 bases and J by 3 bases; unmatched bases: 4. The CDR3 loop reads CASSSGQGYGNTIYF. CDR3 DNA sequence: TGTGCCAGCAGCTCGGGACAGGGTTATGGAAACACCATATATTTT.

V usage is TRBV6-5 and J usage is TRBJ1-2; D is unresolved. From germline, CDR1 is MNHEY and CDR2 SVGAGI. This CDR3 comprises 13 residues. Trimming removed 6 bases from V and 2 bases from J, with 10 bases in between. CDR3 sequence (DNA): TGTGCCAGCAGCCGCAACGCGAACTATGGCTACACCTTC. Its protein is CASSRNANYGYTF.

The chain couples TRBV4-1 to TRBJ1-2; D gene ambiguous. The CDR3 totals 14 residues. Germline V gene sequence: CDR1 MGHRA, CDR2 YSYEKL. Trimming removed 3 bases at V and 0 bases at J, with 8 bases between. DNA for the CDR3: TGCGCCAGCAGCCACGGGTGGGCTAACTATGGCTACACCTTC. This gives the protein CASSHGWANYGYTF.

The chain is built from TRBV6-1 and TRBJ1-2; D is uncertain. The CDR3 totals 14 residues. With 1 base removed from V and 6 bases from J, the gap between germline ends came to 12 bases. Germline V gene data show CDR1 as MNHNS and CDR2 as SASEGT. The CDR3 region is CASSEDGRRDGYTF. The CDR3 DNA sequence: TGTGCCAGCAGTGAAGACGGGCGACGGGATGGCTACACCTTC.